This T cell receptor (beta chain) was sequenced in a study of T cells in Graves' hyperthyroidism and ophthalmopathy. Study-level findings and limits: Most thyroid clonotypes expanded above 0.001 appeared in blood too.

Hyperthyroidism, newly diagnosed and lasting under 2 months, affected patients aged 18 to 65. Patients having uncontrolled infection, another autoimmune disease, pregnancy or lactation were not included. The PBMCs studied were ones that came from 10 ml fresh peripheral blood. This clonotype has at least ten counts. As yet, its antigen is unknown. TCR beta CDR3 sequences were amplified from RNA transcripts. The study used the HTBI primer set for a first-round RT-PCR of the TCR CDR3. One entry per CDR3 protein results from TCRdb running MiXCR on the multiplex PCR reads. The data contain around 240,000 distinct CDR3 sequences, about 14% of them singletons. The V and J ends lost 1 base and 5 bases respectively, with 8 bases between them. The CDR3 length is 13 residues. Per the germline V gene, CDR1 is SNHLY and CDR2 is FYNNEI.

Sample: blood. The chain uses TRBV2 and TRBJ1-1; D is unclear. The TCR comes from a woman aged 40 to 49 with Graves' hyperthyroidism that later progressed to Graves' ophthalmopathy. Here the CDR3 reads CASSEGSRTEAFF. In DNA form, the CDR3 reads TGTGCCAGCAGTGAAGGATCCCGGACTGAAGCTTTCTTT.